These T cell receptor beta chains were read from a single sample in a study of identical twins. TCRdb re-called the 5' RACE reads with MiXCR, one entry per CDR3 protein. Of under 900,000 distinct CDR3 sequences in the sample, roughly an eighth are singletons; the top ten hold about 1.5%. These data also formed part of another study, on yellow fever vaccine responses in identical twins.

Material for sequencing was PBMCs. The receptors were gathered from a young woman in good health. Each CDR3 is given with its conserved first and last residue. The D gene is left open where the match is weak. The size entry is marked missing in some rows and otherwise reads once, few, many or a size class.

J gene | V gene | clone size | D gene | CDR3 protein | CDR3 DNA
TRBJ2-2 | TRBV4-1 | NA | NA | CASSQGPYHNTGELFF | TGCGCCAGCAGCCAAGGGCCCTACCACAACACCGGGGAGCTGTTTTTT
TRBJ2-5 | TRBV3-1 | NA | TRBD2 | CASSQEGGLVWQETQYF | TGTGCCAGCAGCCAAGAAGGGGGACTAGTTTGGCAAGAGACCCAGTACTTC
TRBJ2-4 | TRBV6-5 | NA | NA | CASSGSQGERYF | TGTGCCAGCAGTGGATCACAGGGAGAAAGGTACTTC
TRBJ2-3 | TRBV11-2 | NA | TRBD2 | CASSPRSAGGRTDTQYF | TGTGCCAGCAGCCCCCGGTCAGCGGGGGGCCGCACAGATACGCAGTATTTT
TRBJ2-7 | TRBV28 | NA | TRBD2 | CASSTPTSGNHQGEQYF | TGTGCCAGCAGCACCCCGACTAGCGGGAACCACCAGGGTGAGCAGTACTTC
TRBJ2-4 | TRBV20-1 | few | TRBD1 | CSASGQGAFIQYF | TGCAGTGCTAGTGGGCAGGGGGCGTTCATTCAGTACTTC
TRBJ1-2 | TRBV24-1 | NA | NA | CATSDSGGVYGYTF | TGTGCCACCAGTGATTCCGGGGGCGTCTATGGCTACACCTTC
TRBJ2-2 | TRBV3-1 | NA | TRBD2 | CASSQGTSGSTGELFF | TGTGCCAGCAGCCAAGGGACTAGCGGGAGTACCGGGGAGCTGTTTTTT
TRBJ2-1 | TRBV20-1 | few | NA | CSAHLAHSYNEQFF | TGCAGTGCCCACCTGGCCCACTCCTACAATGAGCAGTTCTTC
TRBJ2-2 | TRBV20-1 | NA | NA | CSARDRGHTGELFF | TGCAGTGCTAGAGATCGGGGTCACACCGGGGAGCTGTTTTTT
TRBJ2-7 | TRBV10-3 | NA | TRBD2 | CAISGTSGSYEQYF | TGTGCCATCAGTGGGACTAGCGGCTCCTACGAGCAGTACTTC
TRBJ2-2 | TRBV15 | few | NA | CATSSTGNTGELFF | TGTGCCACCAGCAGCACAGGGAACACCGGGGAGCTGTTTTTT
TRBJ1-2 | TRBV28 | many | NA | CASSYDTDYGYTF | TGTGCCAGCAGTTATGACACAGACTATGGCTACACCTTC
TRBJ1-1 | TRBV6-2/TRBV6-3 | few | NA | CASSYSLTREAFF | TGTGCCAGCAGTTACTCTTTGACACGTGAAGCTTTCTTT
TRBJ1-1 | TRBV19 | many | TRBD1 | CASSIDRGGTEAFF | TGTGCCAGTAGTATCGACAGGGGAGGAACTGAAGCTTTCTTT
TRBJ1-1 | TRBV7-9 | NA | TRBD1 | CASSPGQGLNTEAFF | TGTGCCAGCAGCCCCGGACAGGGACTGAACACTGAAGCTTTCTTT
TRBJ2-5 | TRBV20-1 | few | NA | CSAQGTIFETQYF | TGCAGTGCCCAAGGGACAATTTTTGAGACCCAGTACTTC
TRBJ2-7 | TRBV7-8 | many | NA | CASSLVYEQYF | TGTGCCAGCAGCTTAGTCTACGAGCAGTACTTC
TRBJ2-7 | TRBV3-1 | once | TRBD2 | CASSQALAAMSEQYF | TGTGCCAGCAGCCAGGCGCTAGCGGCCATGAGCGAGCAGTACTTC
TRBJ2-7 | TRBV20-1 | NA | TRBD2 | CSARLAGVREQYF | TGCAGTGCTAGACTAGCGGGAGTCCGCGAGCAGTACTTC
TRBJ1-6 | TRBV19 | few | NA | CASSGHRNPTLHF | TGTGCCAGTAGTGGACACAGGAATCCCACGCTCCACTTT
TRBJ2-7 | TRBV7-8 | few | TRBD1 | CASSLDRGQSYEQYF | TGTGCCAGCAGCTTAGACAGGGGGCAGTCCTACGAGCAGTACTTC
TRBJ2-5 | TRBV20-1 | few | TRBD2 | CSARRLAGVETQYF | TGCAGTGCTAGACGGCTAGCGGGGGTAGAGACCCAGTACTTC
TRBJ2-3 | TRBV20-1 | few | TRBD2 | CSATLGGVPDTQYF | TGCAGTGCAACTCTGGGGGGGGTGCCAGATACGCAGTATTTT
TRBJ2-5 | TRBV4-2 | NA | NA | CASSQNRQGSQETQYF | TGTGCCAGCAGCCAAAACCGGCAGGGGAGCCAAGAGACCCAGTACTTC
TRBJ2-1 | TRBV12-3/TRBV12-4 | NA | NA | CASSLRQVLMDEQFF | TGTGCCAGCAGTTTGAGGCAGGTCCTCATGGATGAGCAGTTCTTC
TRBJ2-3 | TRBV28 | NA | TRBD1 | CASSPVGQGDTDTQYF | TGTGCCAGCAGCCCCGTCGGACAGGGGGACACAGATACGCAGTATTTT
TRBJ2-3 | TRBV5-1 | NA | NA | CASSLGGHSTDTQYF | TGCGCCAGCAGCTTGGGGGGGCATAGCACAGATACGCAGTATTTT
TRBJ1-6 | TRBV6-1 | few | NA | CASSVSNLNSPLHF | TGTGCCAGCAGTGTGTCTAACTTGAATTCACCCCTCCACTTT
TRBJ2-1 | TRBV20-1 | few | NA | CSALRGGIEQFF | TGCAGTGCTCTCAGGGGGGGTATCGAGCAGTTCTTC
TRBJ2-1 | TRBV7-9 | many | NA | CASSLKGEKGNEQFF | TGTGCCAGCAGCTTAAAGGGGGAAAAGGGAAATGAGCAGTTCTTC
TRBJ2-5 | TRBV24-1 | few | TRBD2 | CATSDLAGGPVETQYF | TGTGCCACCAGTGATTTAGCGGGGGGGCCGGTAGAGACCCAGTACTTC
TRBJ2-1 | TRBV5-4 | few | TRBD2 | CASSWGLGGSQNNEQFF | TGTGCCAGCAGCTGGGGGTTGGGGGGGTCACAAAACAATGAGCAGTTCTTC
TRBJ2-3 | TRBV7-9 | NA | TRBD2 | CASSSLSGGATDTQYF | TGTGCCAGCAGCTCCCTTAGCGGGGGGGCCACAGATACGCAGTATTTT
TRBJ2-1 | TRBV19 | NA | TRBD2 | CASSIDNSGFKNEQFF | TGTGCCAGTAGTATTGATAATAGCGGGTTTAAGAATGAGCAGTTCTTC
TRBJ2-6 | TRBV10-3 | NA | NA | CAISARSSGANVLTF | TGTGCCATCAGTGCCAGGAGCTCTGGGGCCAACGTCCTGACTTTC
TRBJ2-3 | TRBV2 | many | TRBD2 | CASSGWLAGGPLPTDTQYF | TGTGCCAGCAGTGGTTGGCTAGCGGGAGGGCCACTCCCTACAGATACGCAGTATTTT
TRBJ2-1 | TRBV9 | NA | TRBD2 | CASSVSPSGSSDEQFF | TGTGCCAGCAGCGTAAGCCCTAGCGGGAGTAGCGATGAGCAGTTCTTC
TRBJ1-1 | TRBV28 | NA | NA | CASSFHLNTEAFF | TGTGCCAGCAGTTTTCATCTGAACACTGAAGCTTTCTTT
TRBJ2-5 | TRBV5-1 | NA | TRBD1 | CASSSTGGPLQETQYF | TGCGCCAGCAGCTCGACAGGGGGCCCTCTACAAGAGACCCAGTACTTC
TRBJ2-7 | TRBV9 | NA | TRBD2 | CASSPRRGSYEQYF | TGTGCCAGCAGCCCCCGCCGCGGGAGTTACGAGCAGTACTTC
TRBJ1-6 | TRBV6-1 | few | TRBD1 | CASSGGQGVNNSPLHF | TGTGCCAGCAGTGGGGGACAGGGCGTTAATAATTCACCCCTCCACTTT
TRBJ2-1 | TRBV5-1 | many | NA | CASSVTGSYNEQFF | TGCGCCAGCAGCGTGACAGGCTCCTACAATGAGCAGTTCTTC